These 10 T cell receptor beta chains came from one sample sequenced in a study of blood T cells in healthy people across ages. Through a sample-barcoded 5' primer and a J-beta primer mix, a second PCR was run for roughly 6 to 12 cycles. TCRdb reprocessed the 5' RACE reads with MiXCR, giving one entry per CDR3 protein. The repertoire holds more than 700,000 distinct CDR3 sequences, with about 45% as singletons. Sample: blood. The source is a man aged 80 or over in good health.

V usage is TRBV4-1 and J usage is TRBJ2-7, with 8 bases aligning to TRBD1. The V and J ends lost 2 bases and 3 bases, in that order; junction bases with no gene match: 6. CDR1 and CDR2 from the germline V gene are MGHRA and YSYEKL. The CDR3 covers 15 residues. CDR3 nucleotide sequence: TGCGCCAGCAGCCAACCAGGGGACAGGATCTACGAGCAGTACTTC. Translating gives CASSQPGDRIYEQYF.

The chain combines TRBV5-4 with TRBJ2-2; 7 bases map to TRBD2. The trim removed 4 bases at V and 4 bases at J, leaving 13 bases unmatched. Germline-derived CDR1 and CDR2 are SGHNT and YYREEE (reference sequence). The length of the CDR3 is 17 residues. The CDR3 sequence is CASSQRTSLERTGELFF. The CDR3 DNA follows: TGTGCCAGCAGCCAAAGGACTAGTTTGGAACGCACCGGGGAGCTGTTTTTT.

On this clonotype: A much larger clone differs from this one at a single base, so this may be a read error. The chain recombines TRBV5-1 with TRBJ2-3; maybe TRBD1 (6 bases). This CDR3 spans 14 amino acids. Trimming took off 4 bases at V and 6 bases at J, with 15 bases between the two ends. The germline CDR1 and CDR2 sequences are SGHRS and YFSETQ. CDR3 in DNA: TGCGCCAGCAGCGTGGCCACAGGGTCCGATACGCAGTATTTT. Translation: CASSVATGSDTQYF.

The V call is TRBV2, the J call TRBJ2-6; D is unresolved. The V gene lost 4 bases and the J gene lost 2 bases, with 9 bases spanning the gap. This CDR3 spans 15 amino acids. Germline loops: CDR1 SNHLY, CDR2 FYNNEI. CDR3 loop: CASSGEQTGANVLTF. The CDR3 nucleotides read TGTGCCAGCAGTGGTGAACAGACTGGGGCCAACGTCCTGACTTTC.

Concerning this clonotype itself: One junction end disagrees with the germline gene, perhaps due to a read error. V gene TRBV13 combines with J gene TRBJ2-5; 11 bases fit TRBD1. Germline-derived CDR1 and CDR2 are PRHDT and FYEKMQ (reference sequence). CDR3 length equals 14 residues. CDR3 sequence (DNA): TGTGCCAGCACTGGGGACAGGGGGAAAGAGACCCGGTACTTC. Protein: CASTGDRGKETRYF.

The chain links TRBV28 to TRBJ2-6; 10 positions match TRBD1. The CDR3 has 18 residues. Germline CDR1 reads MDHEN; CDR2 reads SYDVKM. V shed 4 bases, J shed 0 bases, and the junction held 6 bases outside the gene matches. CDR3 residues: CASSSGQGDNSGANVLTF. The CDR3 region has the DNA TGTGCCAGCAGTTCCGGACAGGGGGATAACTCTGGGGCCAACGTCCTGACTTTC.

The chain is built from TRBV5-5 and TRBJ1-1; D unclear. CDR3 length: 12 residues. CDR1 and CDR2 (germline): SGHKS, YYEKEE (reference sequence). The V gene lost 6 bases and the J gene lost 8 bases, with 14 bases spanning the gap. The CDR3 spells CASILGSAEAFF. In DNA, the CDR3 is TGTGCCAGCATCCTCGGAAGTGCCGAAGCTTTCTTT.

This chain connects TRBV12-3 or TRBV12-4 to TRBJ2-1; either TRBD1 or TRBD2 may fit D (5 bases each). Trimming left V 6 bases short and J 2 bases short, with 17 bases between. CDR3 length: 16 residues. The CDR3 nucleotides are TGTGCCAGCAGACTAGGTTGGGACCTGACCTACAATGAGCAGTTCTTC. Its translation: CASRLGWDLTYNEQFF.

This clonotype showed up many times. The chain carries TRBV28 and TRBJ2-6; D is ambiguous. The germline CDR1 and CDR2 sequences are MDHEN and SYDVKM. The V end lost 7 bases, the J end lost 0 bases, and 16 bases lay between the germline ends. The CDR3 runs to 17 residues. CDR3 nucleotides: TGTGCCAGCACTCCCCCCGGGCGAGGCTCTGGGGCCAACGTCCTGACTTTC. Encoded protein: CASTPPGRGSGANVLTF.

This clonotype occurred a few times. The chain couples TRBV14 to TRBJ2-1, with D perhaps TRBD2 (5 bases). Germline V lookup: CDR1 SGHDN, CDR2 FVKESK. V was cut by 4 bases and J by 9 bases, with 10 bases left in between. The CDR3 is 12 amino acids. For the CDR3, the DNA is TGTGCCAGCAGCCCACTAGTTGGTGAGCAGTTCTTC. Its translation is CASSPLVGEQFF.